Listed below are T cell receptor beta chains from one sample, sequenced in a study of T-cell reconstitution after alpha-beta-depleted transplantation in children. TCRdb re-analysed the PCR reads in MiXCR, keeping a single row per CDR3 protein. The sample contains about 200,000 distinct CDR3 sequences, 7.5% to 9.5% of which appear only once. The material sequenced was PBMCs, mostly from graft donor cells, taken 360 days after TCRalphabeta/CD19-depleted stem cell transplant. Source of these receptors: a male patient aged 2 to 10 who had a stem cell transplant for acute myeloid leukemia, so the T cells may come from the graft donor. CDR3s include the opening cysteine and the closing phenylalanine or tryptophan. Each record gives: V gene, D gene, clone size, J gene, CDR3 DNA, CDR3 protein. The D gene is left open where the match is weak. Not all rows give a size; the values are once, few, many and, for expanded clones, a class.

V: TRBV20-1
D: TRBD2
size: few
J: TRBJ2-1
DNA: TGCAGTGCTAGACCCCCCGGGACTAGCGGGGGCTTTGAGCAGTTCTTC
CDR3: CSARPPGTSGGFEQFF

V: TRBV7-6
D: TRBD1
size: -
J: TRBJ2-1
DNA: TGTGCCAGCAGCTTAGTGGTTCGACAGGGTGGCAATGAGCAGTTCTTC
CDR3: CASSLVVRQGGNEQFF

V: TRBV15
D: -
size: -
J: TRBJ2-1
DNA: TGTGCCACCAGGAACCTTCTACAGGGTTACAATGAGCAGTTCTTC
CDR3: CATRNLLQGYNEQFF

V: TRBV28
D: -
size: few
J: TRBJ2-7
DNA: TGTGCCAGCAGTTCCGGGGACCCCTCCTACGAGCAGTACTTC
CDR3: CASSSGDPSYEQYF

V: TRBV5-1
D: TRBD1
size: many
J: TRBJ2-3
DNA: TGCGCCAGCAGCCTGTGGGACAGGGGCACAGATACGCAGTATTTT
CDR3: CASSLWDRGTDTQYF

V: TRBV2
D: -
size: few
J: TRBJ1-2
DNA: TGTGCCAGCAGTGAAATGCGGGGGGGCGGGGATGGCTACACCTTC
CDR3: CASSEMRGGGDGYTF

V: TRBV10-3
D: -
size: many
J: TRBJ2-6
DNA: TGTGCCATCAGTTCGTCAGGAACTGGGGCCAACGTCCTGACTTTC
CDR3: CAISSSGTGANVLTF

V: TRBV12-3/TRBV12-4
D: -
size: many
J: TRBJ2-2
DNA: TGTGCCAGCAGTTTTAAGCAACCTAGGGGGACCGGGGAGCTGTTTTTT
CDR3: CASSFKQPRGTGELFF

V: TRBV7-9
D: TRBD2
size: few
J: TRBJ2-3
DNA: TGTGCCAGCAGCCAGACTAGCGCCCACTCAGATACGCAGTATTTT
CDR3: CASSQTSAHSDTQYF

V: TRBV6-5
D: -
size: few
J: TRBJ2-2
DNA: TGTGCCAGCAGTTCCGACGGGGAGCTGTTTTTT
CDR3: CASSSDGELFF

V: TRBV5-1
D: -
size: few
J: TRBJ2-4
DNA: TGCGCCAGCAGCTTCAGGGGGGGAGTAGCCAAAAACATTCAGTACTTC
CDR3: CASSFRGGVAKNIQYF

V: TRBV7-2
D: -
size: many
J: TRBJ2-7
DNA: TGTGCCAGCAGCTTAGTTGCGGGGGGACAGGGCTACGAGCAGTACTTC
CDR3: CASSLVAGGQGYEQYF

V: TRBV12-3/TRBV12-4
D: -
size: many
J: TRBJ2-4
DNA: TGTGCCAGCAGTTTAGTCGGATCAGGGTCAGTTCAGTACTTC
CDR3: CASSLVGSGSVQYF

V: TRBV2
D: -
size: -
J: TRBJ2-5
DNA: TGTGCCAGCGAAGCGCAGGGATTGGGGACCCAGTACTTC
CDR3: CASEAQGLGTQYF

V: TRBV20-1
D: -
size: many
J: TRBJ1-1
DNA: TGCAGTGCGAGACCGGGACCGATGGGCACTGAAGCTTTCTTT
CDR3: CSARPGPMGTEAFF

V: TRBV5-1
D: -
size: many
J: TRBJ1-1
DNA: TGCGCCAGCAGCTTGGTGTGGATGAACACTGAAGCTTTCTTT
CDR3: CASSLVWMNTEAFF

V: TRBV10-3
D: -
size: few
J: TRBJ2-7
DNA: TGTGCGGCCCAGAAACCCTACTACGAGCAGTACTTC
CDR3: CAAQKPYYEQYF

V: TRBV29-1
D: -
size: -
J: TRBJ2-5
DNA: TGCAGCGTTGAGCCCAGGGGAGCAGGTGGAGAGACCCAGTACTTC
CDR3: CSVEPRGAGGETQYF

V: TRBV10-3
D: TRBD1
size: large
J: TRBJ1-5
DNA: TGTGCCATCAGTGGTGACAGGGAGTATCAGCCCCAGCATTTT
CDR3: CAISGDREYQPQHF